These 20 T cell receptor beta chains came from one sample sequenced in a study of blood T cell repertoires in COVID-19 (dated by TCRdb to about 2020). Library prep was done by the immunoSEQ multiplex PCR assay. Here the immuneACCESS table is served through TCRdb, limited to in-frame sequences with V and J called. Missing clones are a known gap in these copies; in checked studies unresolved V genes cover under half, and the rest lacks a known reason. The sample data list a few hundred thousand clones, and approximately 85% of these were observed just once. Jointly, the top ten make up approximately 0.7% of the sample. Sequences were obtained from peripheral blood. These receptors all stem from a human donor in a cohort sampled during active COVID-19.

The J gene is TRBJ2-3, the V gene TRBV3-1 (or the pseudogene TRBV3-2), with 13 bases lining up with TRBD2. This CDR3 contains 16 residues. The junction had 6 bases not matched to a gene; V was cut back by 6 bases and J by 3 bases. Germline V gene lookup returns CDR1 LGHDT and CDR2 YNNKEL (reference sequence). The CDR3 DNA sequence: TGTGCCAGCAGTGGGAGGACTAGCGGGAGAACAGATACGCAGTATTTT. This sequence encodes CASSGRTSGRTDTQYF.

The chain employs TRBV5-8 and TRBJ2-7, with 8 bases matching TRBD2. The V gene end was trimmed by 2 bases and the J gene end by 3 bases; junction bases not matched to a gene: 4. CDR3 length equals 14 residues. Germline V gene sequence: CDR1 SGHTS, CDR2 YDEGEE. The DNA of the CDR3 is TGTGCCAGCAGCTTCGGGGGGGGAGGCTACGAGCAGTACTTC. Protein: CASSFGGGGYEQYF.

The CDR3 DNA is TGCAGCGGGTCAAGGGGGAACACTGAAGCTTTCTTT. Protein: CSGSRGNTEAFF. The chain combines TRBV29-1 with TRBJ1-1, with a tentative D call TRBD1 (5 bases). Germline lookup yields CDR1 SQVTM and CDR2 ANQGSEA. This CDR3 contains 12 residues. Deletions cut 7 bases from V and 1 base from J, with 10 bases between. Looking up the rest from reference TRBV29-1 and TRBJ1-1 gives the full variable domain: SAVISQKPSRDICQRGTSLTIQCQVDSQVTMMFWYRQQPGQSLTLIATANQGSEATYESGFVIDKFPISRPNLTFSTLTVSNMSPEDSSIYLCSGSRGNTEAFFGQGTRLTVV.

The chain joins TRBV28 to TRBJ2-7; 10 bases are a match to TRBD2. V gave up 6 bases and J gave up 4 bases; unmatched junction bases: 9. Germline V gives CDR1 MDHEN, CDR2 SYDVKM. The CDR3 totals 15 residues. Written as DNA, the CDR3 is TGTGCCAGCAGATCAGCGGGAGGGCCTAGGTACGAGCAGTACTTC. Protein: CASRSAGGPRYEQYF. The full variable domain, with the rest looked up from reference TRBV28 and TRBJ2-7, is DVKVTQSSRYLVKRTGEKVFLECVQDMDHENMFWYRQDPGLGLRLIYFSYDVKMKEKGDIPEGYSVSREKKERFSLILESASTNQTSMYLCASRSAGGPRYEQYFGPGTRLTVT.

In this sample, this clone turned up once. The gene calls are TRBV5-1 and TRBJ1-4, with 9 nucleotides matching TRBD1. Germline-derived CDR1 and CDR2 are SGHRS and YFSETQ. The CDR3 spans 13 residues. V trimming: 4 bases; J trimming: 8 bases; junction bases outside the gene matches: 3. In DNA form, the CDR3 reads TGCGCCAGCAGCCGCGGGACAGGGGAAAAACTGTTTTTT. Translated, it gives CASSRGTGEKLFF.

This CDR3 reads CASSSPSEYNEQFF. The CDR3 DNA reads as TGTGCCAGCAGCTCCCCCTCGGAGTACAATGAGCAGTTCTTC. The chain joins TRBV6-5 to TRBJ2-1; D remains ambiguous. Germline values: CDR1 MNHEY, CDR2 SVGAGI. With 6 bases removed from V and 4 bases from J, the gap between germline ends came to 13 bases. This CDR3 comprises 14 residues.

This sequence joins TRBV5-1 and TRBJ1-5; no clear D. Deletions cut 3 bases from V and 9 bases from J, with 10 bases between. CDR1 and CDR2 (germline): SGHRS, YFSETQ. This CDR3 is built from 12 residues. The CDR3 here is CASSSQVRPQHF. DNA of the CDR3: TGCGCCAGCAGCTCCCAGGTCAGGCCCCAGCATTTT.

This clone was observed a single time. The rearrangement uses TRBV4-1 and TRBJ2-5; TRBD2 aligns across 13 bases. The CDR3 covers 14 residues. In germline, CDR1 is MGHRA, CDR2 YSYEKL. V lost 6 bases, J lost 2 bases, and 0 bases stayed unmatched. CDR3 nucleotides: TGCGCCAGCAGACTAGCGGGGGGGCAAGAGACCCAGTACTTC. Translating gives CASRLAGGQETQYF.

The chain couples TRBV28 to TRBJ2-5; 7 bases map to TRBD2. Germline values: CDR1 MDHEN, CDR2 SYDVKM. With 4 bases clipped from V and 5 bases from J, the junction kept 10 bases outside the gene matches. The CDR3 sequence is 15 residues long. Here the CDR3 DNA reads TGTGCCAGCAGTTCAAGGACTAGAGGAACCGAGACCCAGTACTTC. It translates to CASSSRTRGTETQYF. Variable domain in full (rest from reference TRBV28 and TRBJ2-5): DVKVTQSSRYLVKRTGEKVFLECVQDMDHENMFWYRQDPGLGLRLIYFSYDVKMKEKGDIPEGYSVSREKKERFSLILESASTNQTSMYLCASSSRTRGTETQYFGPGTRLLVL.

This chain links TRBV5-1 with TRBJ2-3; D unresolved. V lost 4 bases to trimming and J lost 1 base, with 7 bases between them. CDR1 SGHRS and CDR2 YFSETQ come from the germline V gene. CDR3 length: 13 amino acids. The CDR3 sequence is CASSASGTDTQYF. In nucleotides, the CDR3 is TGCGCCAGCAGCGCCTCGGGCACAGATACGCAGTATTTT.

The chain carries TRBV12-3 or TRBV12-4 and TRBJ1-2, with D possibly TRBD1 on 6 matching bases. The CDR3 contains 13 residues. Deletions cut 6 bases from V and 6 bases from J, with 14 bases between. DNA for the CDR3: TGTGCCAGCAGCCGGGGGGGCCGACATGGCTACACCTTC. Translating it yields CASSRGGRHGYTF.

The chain carries TRBV30 and TRBJ2-7, with no clear D. The V and J ends lost 0 bases and 5 bases respectively, with 11 bases between them. The CDR3 length is 13 residues. In germline, CDR1 is GTSNPN, CDR2 SVGIG (reference sequence). The CDR3 region is CAWSVKSPDEQYF. In DNA, the CDR3 is TGTGCCTGGAGTGTAAAATCCCCCGACGAGCAGTACTTC.

V is TRBV19 and J is TRBJ1-1; unclear D gene. V was pared by 5 bases and J by 7 bases, with 14 bases between. The CDR3 runs to 13 residues. Germline CDR1 is LNHDA and CDR2 is SQIVND (reference sequence). The CDR3, as DNA: TGTGCCAGTAGTCTCTTATCCGGAGTTGAAGCTTTCTTT. Translation gives CASSLLSGVEAFF.

The chain joins TRBV10-1 to TRBJ2-7; 8 bases map to TRBD2. CDR1 WNHNN and CDR2 SYGVQD come from the germline V gene (reference sequence). The CDR3 spans 18 residues. V trimming: 8 bases; J trimming: 6 bases; junction bases outside the gene matches: 24. The chain's CDR3 is CASRKPAVLAEPPGEQYF. DNA for the CDR3: TGCGCCAGCCGGAAGCCAGCCGTACTAGCGGAACCCCCTGGCGAGCAGTACTTC.

The chain joins TRBV5-1 to TRBJ2-6, with D maybe TRBD1 (5 bases). Trimming took 4 bases from V and 1 from J, leaving 12 bases between them. The germline CDR1 and CDR2 sequences are SGHRS and YFSETQ. The CDR3 is 16 residues long. The CDR3 protein is CASSLGRTSGANVLTF. The CDR3 bases are TGCGCCAGCAGCCTCGGTCGGACATCTGGGGCCAACGTCCTGACTTTC.

The chain combines TRBV28 with TRBJ1-4; D not certain. The V gene's germline CDR1 is MDHEN and CDR2 SYDVKM. V gave up 3 bases and J gave up 0 bases, with 8 bases separating them. CDR3 length: 15 residues. The CDR3 coding sequence is TGTGCCAGCAGTTTGTTCCGTGCAACTAATGAAAAACTGTTTTTT. Residues: CASSLFRATNEKLFF.

V usage is TRBV4-3 and J usage is TRBJ1-2, with D maybe TRBD1 (5 bases). Per germline, CDR1 LGHNA and CDR2 YSLEER. The CDR3 has 15 amino acids. Trimming pared 1 base from V and 12 bases from J, leaving 21 bases between. In DNA, the CDR3 is TGCGCCAGCAGCCAAGTCTTCACTCTAGACAGTAGTAACACCTTC. Amino acids: CASSQVFTLDSSNTF.

This chain connects TRBV5-5 to TRBJ1-1; 8 bases are a match to TRBD1. The J segment lost 0 bases and the V segment lost 2 bases, leaving 9 bases of the junction unmatched. The CDR3 covers 17 residues. Germline V lookup: CDR1 SGHKS, CDR2 YYEKEE (reference sequence). This CDR3 is CASSLLSNRGMNTEAFF. CDR3 bases: TGTGCCAGCAGCTTACTAAGCAACAGGGGGATGAACACTGAAGCTTTCTTT.

This clone was counted between two and nine times. The gene calls are TRBV7-2 and TRBJ2-7; D gene uncertain. Trimming cost V 4 bases and J 2 bases, with 15 bases left between them. Germline V CDR1 and CDR2: SGHTA, FQGNSA. This CDR3 spans 15 amino acids. The CDR3 region has the DNA TGTGCCAGCAGCTCCCCTATTCGTTCCGCCTACGAGCAGTACTTC. This encodes CASSSPIRSAYEQYF.

The chain uses TRBV19 and TRBJ1-3, with 7 bases identical to TRBD1. Germline CDR1 and CDR2: LNHDA and SQIVND (reference sequence). After removal of 9 bases from V and 0 bases from J, the junction contained 8 bases not matched to a gene. The CDR3 covers 15 residues. CDR3 bases: TGTGCCAGCCACAGGGGCTTGAGCTCTGGAAACACCATATATTTT. It is translated as CASHRGLSSGNTIYF.